The sequence of this T cell receptor (beta chain) was determined in a study of T cell responses to AZD1222 COVID-19 vaccine. Data came from immunoSEQ multiplex PCR; TCRdb stores just in-frame clones and leaves some out. The sample has roughly 140,000 clones, about 91% seen once. Findings and caveats of the study: Along spike, vaccine-associated CD4 TCRs were found throughout, with dominance at 160-218 and 743-854. Samples come after the peak T cell response, not at day 14. Clonal diversity may have been underestimated, and the donors were mostly white British, with more females than males. Targets within unmutated variant regions were reportedly found for nearly half of spike-specific TCRs.

The CDR3 is 12 amino acids. Deletions cut 6 bases from V and 8 bases from J, with 10 bases between. CDR1 MDHEN and CDR2 SYDVKM come from the germline V gene. A few counts support this clone. Its antigen remains unidentified. The origin of this receptor is an adult in good health. The material was peripheral blood, obtained on day 0 of AZD1222 vaccination. The chain is built from TRBV28 and TRBJ1-4; possibly TRBD1 for D (6 bases). CDR3 region: CASRTGTEKLFF. The CDR3 DNA follows: TGTGCCAGCAGAACCGGGACAGAAAAACTGTTTTTT.